This T cell receptor (beta chain) is from a study of blood T cell repertoires in COVID-19. Across the study: From the United States, Italy and Spain came samples of acute and convalescent COVID-19. The cDNA or gDNA used as material had been derived from T cells, B-cell-depleted T cells, or PBMCs.

Method: immunoSEQ multiplex PCR; TCRdb's copy keeps in-frame clones and lacks some. The sample includes 29,000 or so clones, around 82% of them seen just once. This clone appeared once. Germline-derived CDR1 and CDR2 are MGHRA and YSYEKL. Trimming cost V 1 base and J 9 bases; bases outside gene matches: 28. The CDR3 runs to 21 residues. The sequence was collected from a man older than 75 with active COVID-19. Sequencing was carried out using peripheral blood. The chain joins TRBV4-1 to TRBJ2-3, with 7 positions matching TRBD2. DNA of the CDR3: TGCGCCAGCAGCCAAGGCTTAGCCATAGGTCCGCCGGGACTAACTATGGTGACGCAGTATTTT. It yields the protein CASSQGLAIGPPGLTMVTQYF.